Shown below are 19 T cell receptor beta chains from a single sample sequenced in a study of vaccination effects on CD4 cells after COVID-19. TCRdb's table, derived via immunoSEQ multiplex PCR, lists solely in-frame clones and lacks some. Of some 69,000 clones listed, 65% to 85% are singletons. These receptors are not linked to any known antigen. Under the ViraFEST assay, PBMC were stimulated with viral peptide pools so that antigen-specific CD4+ T cells expanded. Sequencing was performed afterwards. Following 10 days of culture, CD4+ T cells were isolated. Testing of the vaccine recipients showed negative nucleocapsid antibodies and no prior SARS-CoV-2 infection. The sample consisted of CD4+ T cells from PBMCs cultured with HCoV-NL63 spike peptides, taken before COVID-19 vaccination. The receptors here all came from a human donor who received a COVID-19 vaccine.

V usage is TRBV4-1 and J usage is TRBJ1-2, with TRBD1 identical over 7 bases. The CDR3 consists of 15 residues. The V and J ends lost 6 bases and 0 bases, in that order; junction bases with no gene match: 7. CDR1 is MGHRA and CDR2 is YSYEKL in the germline V gene. This CDR3 is CASRRPGGANYGYTF. The CDR3 DNA reads TGCGCCAGCAGACGGCCAGGGGGGGCTAACTATGGCTACACCTTC.

The chain couples TRBV6-6 to TRBJ1-2; D is perhaps TRBD1 (6 bases). Per the germline V gene, CDR1 is MNHNY and CDR2 is SVGAGI (reference sequence). Trimming pared 2 bases from V and 8 bases from J, leaving 15 bases between. The CDR3 has 14 amino acids. CDR3 in amino acids: CASSYTGQSFGYTF. CDR3 coding DNA: TGTGCCAGCAGTTACACCGGACAGTCATTCGGCTACACCTTC.

CDR3 residues: CASSDGTGGYGYTF. The CDR3 DNA is TGTGCCAGCAGCGACGGGACAGGAGGCTATGGCTACACCTTC. The V gene is TRBV7-9, the J gene TRBJ1-2, with 8 bases that match TRBD1. J gave up 4 bases and V 5 bases, and 6 bases lay outside the gene matches. Germline values: CDR1 SEHNR, CDR2 FQNEAQ (reference sequence). The CDR3 sequence is 14 residues long.

This chain joins TRBV2 and TRBJ1-3; no definite D call. CDR1 and CDR2 from the germline V gene are SNHLY and FYNNEI. This CDR3 has 13 residues. Trimming shortened V by 3 bases and J by 4 bases, and 7 bases separated the two germline ends. The CDR3: CASSDGAGNTIYF. CDR3 DNA: TGTGCCAGCAGTGATGGTGCAGGAAACACCATATATTTT.

This chain uses TRBV5-1 with TRBJ1-1; no reliable D call. Trimming cost V 4 bases and J 1 base, with 8 bases left between them. Germline V gene lookup returns CDR1 SGHRS and CDR2 YFSETQ. There are 13 residues in the CDR3. The CDR3 DNA follows: TGCGCCAGCAGCACCGACAAGAACACTGAAGCTTTCTTT. Translation: CASSTDKNTEAFF.

Only a few counts were recorded for this clone. The rearrangement links TRBV9 to TRBJ2-3, with a weak D call TRBD1 (5 bases). The length of the CDR3 is 14 residues. Germline V gene lookup returns CDR1 SGDLS and CDR2 YYNGEE. The V end was cut by 4 bases, the J end by 0 bases, with 9 bases between. The CDR3 DNA reads as TGTGCCAGCAGCCTCAGGGTTAGCACAGATACGCAGTATTTT. Translation: CASSLRVSTDTQYF.

This clone has a handful of counts. The rearrangement uses TRBV30 and TRBJ1-5, with TRBD1 matching 7 bases. Germline CDR1 is GTSNPN and CDR2 is SVGIG (reference sequence). The CDR3 has 12 amino acids. J lost 5 bases, V lost 7 bases, and 5 bases had no gene match. The CDR3 DNA sequence: TGTGCCTTGGGACAGCCTTATCAGCCCCAGCATTTT. The encoded protein is CALGQPYQPQHF. The full variable domain, in which reference TRBV30 and TRBJ1-5 provide the parts outside the CDR3, is SQTIHQWPATLVQPVGSPLSLECTVEGTSNPNLYWYRQAAGRGLQLLFYSVGIGQISSEVPQNLSASRPQDRQFILSSKKLLLSDSGFYLCALGQPYQPQHFGDGTRLSIL.

The chain uses TRBV7-9 and TRBJ1-3; no clear D gene. The CDR3 is 14 residues long. Germline CDR1 SEHNR, CDR2 FQNEAQ (reference sequence). The V end lost 1 base, the J end lost 7 bases, and 11 bases lay between the germline ends. This CDR3 reads CASSLGTDRNTIYF. CDR3 DNA sequence: TGTGCCAGCAGCTTAGGAACTGACCGTAACACCATATATTTT.

The chain joins TRBV7-2 to TRBJ1-2; D may be TRBD1 (6 bases). The germline V gene has CDR1 SGHTA and CDR2 FQGNSA. The CDR3 loop spans 14 amino acids. V lost 2 bases and J lost 7, with 14 bases in between. The CDR3 DNA reads as TGTGCCAGCAGCTTAATCAGGGGAGGTTCTGGCTACACCTTC. Translated, it gives CASSLIRGGSGYTF.

The chain employs TRBV5-1 and TRBJ1-1; maybe TRBD1 (5 bases). The CDR3 is made up of 14 amino acids. The germline V gene encodes CDR1 SGHRS and CDR2 YFSETQ. V was clipped by 0 bases and J by 5 bases, with 11 bases between them. The CDR3 bases are TGCGCCAGCAGCTTGGGGCAGGGAGGGACTGAAGCTTTCTTT. Translated: CASSLGQGGTEAFF.

Comments on this clone: At one of its ends the junction is not consistent with the germline gene, which may arise from a read error. The chain employs TRBV19 and TRBJ2-1; 9 positions agree with TRBD2. Germline-derived CDR1 and CDR2 are LNHDA and SQIVND (reference sequence). The CDR3 extends over 14 amino acids. CDR3 loop: CASNQRGALNEQFF. The CDR3 region has the DNA TGTGCGAGTAACCAGCGGGGGGCCCTCAATGAGCAGTTCTTC. The full variable domain, its missing parts supplied by reference TRBV19 and TRBJ2-1, is DGGITQSPKYLFRKEGQNVTLSCEQNLNHDAMYWYRQDPGQGLRLIYYSQIVNDFQKGDIAEGYSVSREKKESFPLTVTSAQKNPTAFYLCASNQRGALNEQFFGPGTRLTVL.

The CDR3 bases are TGTGCCAGCAGCCCAGCCATTGGAGGGGCGGAGACCCAGTACTTC. It specifies CASSPAIGGAETQYF. The chain has TRBV7-3 and TRBJ2-5; tentative D call: TRBD2 (6 bases). CDR3 length equals 15 residues. Germline CDR1 SGHTA, CDR2 FQGTGA. V was clipped by 5 bases and J by 5 bases, with 18 bases between them.

This clone is a singleton in its sample. The rearrangement links TRBV7-2 to TRBJ2-5; D call uncertain. This CDR3 is 11 amino acids long. Germline-derived CDR1 and CDR2 are SGHTA and FQGNSA. V was pared by 6 bases and J by 7 bases, with 9 bases between. The CDR3 loop reads CASRNSGTQYF. The CDR3, as DNA: TGTGCCAGCAGGAATTCAGGGACCCAGTACTTC.

V is TRBV5-1 and J is TRBJ2-1; D possibly corresponds to TRBD2 (6 bases). CDR1 and CDR2 from the germline V gene are SGHRS and YFSETQ. Trimming pared 0 bases from V and 4 bases from J, leaving 11 bases between. The CDR3 loop spans 15 amino acids. CDR3 DNA sequence: TGCGCCAGCAGCTTGGAGGCAGCGGGTTACAATGAGCAGTTCTTC. It encodes CASSLEAAGYNEQFF.

The chain recombines TRBV6-6 with TRBJ1-5, with D tentatively TRBD1 (6 bases). The germline V gene encodes CDR1 MNHNY and CDR2 SVGAGI (reference sequence). Trimming took off 7 bases at V and 6 bases at J, with 19 bases between the two ends. CDR3 size: 15 residues. CDR3 region: CASTPIGQLSQPQHF. For the CDR3, the DNA is TGTGCCAGCACCCCTATCGGACAGCTGAGTCAGCCCCAGCATTTT.

V usage is TRBV3-1 (or the pseudogene TRBV3-2) and J usage is TRBJ1-2; D not resolved. V lost 0 bases, J lost 0 bases, and 8 bases lay in between. Per germline, CDR1 LGHDT and CDR2 YNNKEL (reference sequence). The CDR3 covers 15 residues. The CDR3 sequence: CASSQELRANYGYTF. In DNA form, the CDR3 reads TGTGCCAGCAGCCAAGAACTAAGAGCTAACTATGGCTACACCTTC.

The V gene is TRBV25-1, the J gene TRBJ2-6; maybe TRBD2 (5 bases). The CDR3 runs to 15 residues. V dropped 6 bases and J dropped 2 bases, with 11 bases sitting between them. The germline V gene has CDR1 MGHDK and CDR2 SYGVNS. The CDR3 sequence is CASRYAGAGANVLTF. The DNA of the CDR3 is TGTGCCAGCAGATACGCCGGGGCTGGGGCCAACGTCCTGACTTTC. The variable domain in full, completed from reference TRBV25-1 and TRBJ2-6, reads EADIYQTPRYLVIGTGKKITLECSQTMGHDKMYWYQQDPGMELHLIHYSYGVNSTEKGDLSSESTVSRIRTEHFPLTLESARPSHTSQYLCASRYAGAGANVLTFGAGSRLTVL.

The chain carries TRBV7-9 and TRBJ2-5; no clear D. The CDR3 spans 12 residues. Trimming removed 1 base from V and 5 bases from J, with 5 bases in between. Germline loops: CDR1 SEHNR, CDR2 FQNEAQ (reference sequence). CDR3 DNA: TGTGCCAGCAGCTTAGTAGTTGAGACCCAGTACTTC. This gives the protein CASSLVVETQYF.

The DNA of the CDR3 is TGTGCCAGCAGTGACCCGGGACAGGGATTTTATGGCTACACCTTC. Its translation: CASSDPGQGFYGYTF. V is TRBV6-1 and J is TRBJ1-2; TRBD1 agrees at 9 bases. There are 15 residues in the CDR3. The V segment lost 3 bases and the J segment 5 bases; nucleotides outside the gene matches: 7. Germline CDR1 and CDR2: MNHNS and SASEGT.